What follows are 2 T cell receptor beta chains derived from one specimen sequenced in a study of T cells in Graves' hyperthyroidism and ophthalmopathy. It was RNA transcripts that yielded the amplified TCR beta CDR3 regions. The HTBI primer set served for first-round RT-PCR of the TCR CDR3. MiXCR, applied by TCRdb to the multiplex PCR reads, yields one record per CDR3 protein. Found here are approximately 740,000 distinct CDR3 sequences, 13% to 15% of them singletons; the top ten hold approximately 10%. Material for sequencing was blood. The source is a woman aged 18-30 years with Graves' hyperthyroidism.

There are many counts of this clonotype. CDR3 loop: CATETGGYNEQFF. The CDR3 region has the DNA TGTGCCACCGAAACAGGCGGCTACAATGAGCAGTTCTTC. This chain joins TRBV13 and TRBJ2-1; maybe TRBD1 (5 bases). Germline CDR1 reads PRHDT; CDR2 reads FYEKMQ (reference sequence). The CDR3 contains 13 residues. Between the trimmed V and J ends, which lost 10 bases and 3 bases, there was a span of 13 bases.

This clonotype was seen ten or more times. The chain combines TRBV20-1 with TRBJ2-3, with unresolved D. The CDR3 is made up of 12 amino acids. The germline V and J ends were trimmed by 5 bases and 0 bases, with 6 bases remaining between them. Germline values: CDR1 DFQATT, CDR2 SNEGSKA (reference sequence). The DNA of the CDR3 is TGCAGTGCTGGTGGGAGCACAGATACGCAGTATTTT. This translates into CSAGGSTDTQYF.